These 28 T cell receptor beta chains originate from one sample sequenced in a study of CD8 T cells in ankylosing spondylitis. Study results and limitations: Seemingly characteristic of ankylosing spondylitis blood was a TCR beta motif consisting of several highly homologous variants.

The antigens for these receptors are not known. Each CDR3 protein gets one entry after TCRdb re-called the 5' RACE reads with MiXCR. This table holds 500,000 or so distinct CDR3 sequences, over 4% found once. The material sequenced was blood, either unsorted or a sorted T cell fraction (not recorded which). These receptors came from a male donor with ankylosing spondylitis.

The sample holds many counts of this clonotype. The chain links TRBV29-1 to TRBJ2-2; 7 nucleotides match TRBD1. The CDR3 loop spans 16 amino acids. The ends lost 3 bases at V and 0 bases at J; junction bases unmatched: 7. From germline, CDR1 is SQVTM and CDR2 ANQGSEA. The CDR3 nucleotides are TGCAGCGTTGAGGGGTACAGGGGCTCGAACACCGGGGAGCTGTTTTTT. Translated: CSVEGYRGSNTGELFF.

This clonotype was picked up many times. The CDR3 DNA follows: TGTGCCAGCAACGACAGGGGGATAGGGCCCCAGCATTTT. Its translation is CASNDRGIGPQHF. The V call is TRBV12-3 or TRBV12-4, the J call TRBJ1-5; TRBD1 agrees at 9 bases. CDR3 size: 13 residues. The V and J ends lost 7 bases and 9 bases, in that order; junction bases with no gene match: 7.

This clonotype has only a few counts. This rearrangement joins TRBV20-1 to TRBJ2-3; D uncertain. Germline CDR1 and CDR2: DFQATT and SNEGSKA (reference sequence). Trimming cost V 3 bases and J 1 base, with 8 bases left between them. The length of the CDR3 is 13 residues. CDR3 nucleotides: TGCAGTGCTAGGAGTGGGGGCACAGATACGCAGTATTTT. Protein sequence: CSARSGGTDTQYF.

This clonotype was picked up many times. The gene calls are TRBV13 and TRBJ2-1, with D perhaps TRBD2 (5 bases). V lost 3 bases to trimming and J lost 0 bases, with 6 bases between them. This CDR3 is built from 14 residues. Germline CDR1 is PRHDT and CDR2 is FYEKMQ (reference sequence). CDR3 loop: CASSFEGSYNEQFF. CDR3 nucleotides: TGTGCCAGCAGCTTCGAGGGCTCCTACAATGAGCAGTTCTTC.

This clonotype was seen many times. The chain is built from TRBV28 and TRBJ1-3, with D hard to call. Germline V CDR1 and CDR2: MDHEN, SYDVKM. The CDR3 totals 14 residues. The V and J ends lost 4 bases and 0 bases respectively, with 7 bases between them. CDR3 sequence reads: CASSSHSSGNTIYF. DNA for the CDR3: TGTGCCAGCAGTTCACATAGCTCTGGAAACACCATATATTTT.

This clonotype has ten or more counts. The chain is built from TRBV20-1 and TRBJ2-3; D perhaps matches TRBD2 (6 bases). The V end was cut by 8 bases, the J end by 4 bases, with 19 bases between. The CDR3 sequence is 14 residues long. Looked up from germline, CDR1 is DFQATT and CDR2 is SNEGSKA (reference sequence). CDR3 sequence: CSPSEGRSPDTQYF. The CDR3 nucleotides read TGCAGTCCTTCGGAGGGGAGGTCTCCAGATACGCAGTATTTT.

This clonotype was seen at least ten times. The V gene is TRBV7-9, the J gene TRBJ1-1; D remains unclear. The CDR3 runs to 13 residues. With 2 bases removed from V and 5 bases from J, the gap between germline ends came to 9 bases. Germline loops: CDR1 SEHNR, CDR2 FQNEAQ (reference sequence). This CDR3 reads CASSLNPSTEAFF. CDR3 nucleotide sequence: TGTGCCAGCAGCTTAAACCCCTCAACTGAAGCTTTCTTT.

This clonotype was found many times. J is TRBJ2-3 and V is TRBV18; 10 positions match TRBD2. Germline V gives CDR1 KGHSH, CDR2 LQKENI. With 1 base clipped from V and 3 bases from J, the junction kept 4 bases outside the gene matches. The CDR3 consists of 16 residues. CDR3 sequence reads: CASSPLASGGTDTQYF. DNA of the CDR3: TGTGCCAGCTCACCACTTGCTAGCGGGGGAACAGATACGCAGTATTTT.

Ten or more counts support this clonotype. The chain joins TRBV7-8 to TRBJ2-1; 15 bases fit TRBD2. J lost 2 bases, V lost 7 bases, and 9 bases had no gene match. The CDR3 contains 18 residues. Germline V gene data show CDR1 as SGHVS and CDR2 as FQNEAQ. CDR3 bases: TGTGCCAGCAACCTCCCGGGACTAGCGGGAGGCGCCTACAATGAGCAGTTCTTC. This gives the protein CASNLPGLAGGAYNEQFF.

This clonotype occurred many times. V usage is TRBV14 and J usage is TRBJ2-1, with 7 bases fitting TRBD2. Germline CDR1 SGHDN, CDR2 FVKESK. CDR3 size: 17 residues. Losses at the gene ends were 3 bases for V and 3 bases for J; bases not matched to a gene: 11. CDR3 in DNA: TGTGCCAGCAGCCAGGAATTACTAGCGTCTATCTACAATGAGCAGTTCTTC. It encodes CASSQELLASIYNEQFF.

This clonotype was picked up many times. The chain links TRBV28 to TRBJ1-2; D ambiguous. Germline CDR1 MDHEN, CDR2 SYDVKM. The V end was cut by 6 bases, the J end by 2 bases, with 13 bases between. The CDR3 runs 14 residues. CDR3 in amino acids: CASRILTGNYGYTF. The CDR3 DNA sequence: TGTGCCAGCAGAATACTGACCGGGAACTATGGCTACACCTTC.

This clonotype was seen at least ten times. The rearrangement uses TRBV7-8 and TRBJ1-1; tentatively, D is TRBD1 (6 bases). CDR3 length: 13 amino acids. V gave up 4 bases and J gave up 9 bases, with 15 bases separating them. Germline lookup yields CDR1 SGHVS and CDR2 FQNEAQ. The chain's CDR3 is CASSSPPGTKAFF. Here the CDR3 DNA reads TGTGCCAGCAGCTCCCCCCCCGGGACAAAAGCTTTCTTT.

This clonotype was detected ten times or more. V and J are TRBV5-6 and TRBJ1-1; D call uncertain. Germline V gives CDR1 SGHDT, CDR2 YYEEEE. The CDR3 runs 12 residues. Trimming cost V 7 bases and J 5 bases, with 12 bases left between them. The CDR3 reads CASGAGGTEAFF. The CDR3 coding sequence is TGTGCCAGCGGTGCAGGAGGGACTGAAGCTTTCTTT.

In this sample, this clonotype turned up many times. The J gene is TRBJ1-1, the V gene TRBV6-5; D is ambiguous. Per the germline V gene, CDR1 is MNHEY and CDR2 is SVGAGI. Deletions cut 2 bases from V and 1 base from J, with 5 bases between. This CDR3 is 13 amino acids long. The CDR3 protein is CASSYDGNTEAFF. Here the CDR3 DNA reads TGTGCCAGCAGTTACGACGGGAACACTGAAGCTTTCTTT.

This clonotype was detected many times. The V gene is TRBV14, the J gene TRBJ2-1; tentatively, D is TRBD2 (6 bases). Trimming shortened V by 1 base and J by 6 bases, and 10 bases separated the two germline ends. Germline CDR1 SGHDN, CDR2 FVKESK. This CDR3 is built from 14 residues. DNA of the CDR3: TGTGCCAGCAGCCAAGGATTTAGCGGCAATGAGCAGTTCTTC. Amino acid sequence: CASSQGFSGNEQFF. The variable domain in full, completed from reference TRBV14 and TRBJ2-1, reads EAGVTQFPSHSVIEKGQTVTLRCDPISGHDNLYWYRRVMGKEIKFLLHFVKESKQDESGMPNNRFLAERTGGTYSTLKVQPAELEDSGVYFCASSQGFSGNEQFFGPGTRLTVL.

This chain links TRBV6-1 with TRBJ2-3; 7 positions match TRBD1. V was pared by 5 bases and J by 4 bases, with 6 bases of the junction left unmatched. From germline, CDR1 is MNHNS and CDR2 SASEGT. The CDR3 consists of 14 residues. The CDR3: CASSTGARADTQYF. As DNA, the CDR3 is TGTGCCAGCAGTACAGGGGCCCGGGCAGATACGCAGTATTTT.

This clonotype was found many times. The chain employs TRBV10-3 and TRBJ2-7; the match to TRBD2 covers 9 bases. Unmatched junction bases numbered 7, after V lost 5 bases and J lost 2 bases. From germline, CDR1 is ENHRY and CDR2 SYGVKD. CDR3 size: 15 residues. This chain's CDR3 is CAISRASGAAYEQYF. The CDR3 nucleotides are TGTGCCATCAGTAGAGCTAGCGGGGCCGCCTACGAGCAGTACTTC.

This clonotype was seen repeatedly, ten times or more. The rearrangement links TRBV6-2 or TRBV6-3 to TRBJ2-7, with D tentatively TRBD2 (5 bases). Trimming removed 6 bases at V and 6 bases at J, with 12 bases between. Germline V gives CDR1 MNHEY, CDR2 SVGEGT. This CDR3 is 12 amino acids long. Written as DNA, the CDR3 is TGTGCCAGCAGACCACAAGGACTCGAGCAGTACTTC. This translates into CASRPQGLEQYF.

This clonotype was observed a single time. The CDR3 loop reads CASSLSDGNQPQHF. The CDR3 nucleotides are TGTGCCAGCAGCTTGTCGGACGGGAATCAGCCCCAGCATTTT. The V gene is TRBV7-9, the J gene TRBJ1-5, with D unresolved. V lost 3 bases and J lost 4, with 10 bases in between. The germline CDR1 and CDR2 sequences are SEHNR and FQNEAQ (reference sequence). The CDR3 runs 14 residues.

This clonotype turned up a few times. The chain uses TRBV5-5 and TRBJ2-3; TRBD1 aligns across 7 bases. There are 15 residues in the CDR3. The germline CDR1 and CDR2 sequences are SGHKS and YYEKEE (reference sequence). Trimming took 0 bases from V and 4 from J; bases not matched to a gene: 5. The CDR3 region is CASSLDPQGADTQYF. The DNA of the CDR3 is TGTGCCAGCAGCTTGGACCCTCAGGGGGCAGATACGCAGTATTTT.

This clonotype has ten or more counts. The CDR3 sequence: CASSAARNTEAFF. The CDR3 bases are TGTGCCAGCAGCGCGGCCCGGAACACTGAAGCTTTCTTT. The chain employs TRBV7-6 and TRBJ1-1; no clear D gene. The V gene lost 5 bases and the J gene lost 1 base, with 8 bases spanning the gap. The CDR3 sequence is 13 residues long. The germline gives CDR1 SGHVS, CDR2 FNYEAQ.

In its sample, this clonotype was seen many times. This chain links TRBV14 with TRBJ1-2; D not resolved. The germline gives CDR1 SGHDN, CDR2 FVKESK. Trimming took 2 bases from V and 0 from J, leaving 13 bases between them. This CDR3 spans 16 amino acids. The CDR3 spells CASSQRLGNANYGYTF. The CDR3 bases are TGTGCCAGCAGCCAACGACTCGGTAATGCTAACTATGGCTACACCTTC.

The rearrangement joins TRBV9 to TRBJ1-2; 7 positions agree with TRBD1. Germline V CDR1 and CDR2: SGDLS, YYNGEE. The V and J ends lost 2 bases and 0 bases, in that order; junction bases with no gene match: 4. This CDR3 region has 15 residues. CDR3 sequence reads: CASSVGDSSNYGYTF. The CDR3 DNA sequence: TGTGCCAGCAGCGTCGGGGACAGTTCTAACTATGGCTACACCTTC.

This clonotype was counted ten times or more. This chain uses TRBV20-1 with TRBJ2-5; the D is unclear. The CDR3 has 10 residues. CDR1 DFQATT and CDR2 SNEGSKA come from the germline V gene (reference sequence). Trimming stripped 2 bases from V and 3 bases from J, with 1 base between. Written as DNA, the CDR3 is TGCAGTGCTAGAAAAGAGACCCAGTACTTC. Its protein product is CSARKETQYF.

The chain joins TRBV11-2 to TRBJ2-3; D possibly corresponds to TRBD1 (6 bases). The V end lost 5 bases, the J end lost 0 bases, and 15 bases lay between the germline ends. Germline V CDR1 and CDR2: SGHAT, FQNNGV. This CDR3 spans 16 amino acids. CDR3: CASSPWGHQSTDTQYF. The CDR3, as DNA: TGTGCCAGCAGCCCCTGGGGACACCAAAGCACAGATACGCAGTATTTT.

This chain connects TRBV12-3 or TRBV12-4 to TRBJ2-3; 11 bases are a match to TRBD2. The CDR3 length is 19 residues. The ends lost 7 bases at V and 0 bases at J; junction bases unmatched: 15. The CDR3 loop reads CASTPRASGGTFSTDTQYF. The CDR3 nucleotides are TGTGCCAGCACCCCCCGGGCTAGCGGGGGGACCTTTAGCACAGATACGCAGTATTTT.

In this sample, this clonotype turned up many times. This rearrangement joins TRBV4-2 to TRBJ1-2, with unresolved D. The V and J ends lost 0 bases and 6 bases respectively, with 5 bases between them. The CDR3 consists of 12 residues. Germline loops: CDR1 LGHNA, CDR2 YNFKEQ. This CDR3 is CASSQEGHGYTF. Written as DNA, the CDR3 is TGTGCCAGCAGCCAAGAAGGGCATGGCTACACCTTC.

This clonotype came up many times. The gene calls are TRBV9 and TRBJ2-3; D unclear. V was trimmed by 2 bases and J by 8 bases, leaving 9 bases between them. The germline gives CDR1 SGDLS, CDR2 YYNGEE. This CDR3 comprises 12 residues. CDR3 loop: CASSVQSSTQYF. CDR3 nucleotides: TGTGCCAGCAGCGTTCAGAGTAGTACGCAGTATTTT.